This is a list of T cell receptor beta chains from one sample in a study of blood T cell repertoires in COVID-19. Assay: immunoSEQ multiplex PCR; the TCRdb copy retains only in-frame clones and omits some. The sample holds roughly 220,000 clones, 90% seen once. Source material: PBMCs or T cells enriched from blood (not recorded which). Every receptor here comes from a man aged 25 to 40 who had been exposed to COVID-19. Both conserved end residues are part of each CDR3. Each record gives: V gene, clone size, J gene, D gene, CDR3 DNA, CDR3 protein. D genes are given only for firm matches. The size field is filled for only some rows; it gives once, few, many or a size class.

TRBV12-3/TRBV12-4	-	TRBJ1-2	TRBD1	TGTGCCAGCAGCCGGACAGGGGGATATGGCTACACCTTC	CASSRTGGYGYTF
TRBV6-5	-	TRBJ2-1	-	TGTGCCAGCAGTTACTCCAGGGGCGGGGGTAGCAATAAGCAGTTCTTC	CASSYSRGGGSNKQFF
TRBV6-5	-	TRBJ2-1	TRBD1	TGTGCCAGCAGTTACCGGGACAGGGTCAATGAGCAGTTCTTC	CASSYRDRVNEQFF
TRBV7-3	-	TRBJ1-1	TRBD1	TGTGCCAGCAGCCCATCCGGGGACAGGGGGGTTGAAGCTTTCTTT	CASSPSGDRGVEAFF
TRBV5-1	-	TRBJ1-1	TRBD1	TGCGCCAGCAGCTTAAGGACAGGGAGTAACACTGAAGCTTTCTTT	CASSLRTGSNTEAFF
TRBV6-1	-	TRBJ1-2	TRBD1	TGTGCCAGCAGTGAATTGAATCACAGGGGGCGTTTTAGCTACACCTTC	CASSELNHRGRFSYTF
TRBV3-1/TRBV3-2	few	TRBJ1-2	-	TGTGCCAGCAGCCTGTCCGACTACTATGGCTACACCTTC	CASSLSDYYGYTF
TRBV9	-	TRBJ2-7	-	TGTGCCAGCAGCGTAGCGGCGGGGCCCTCCTACGAGCAGTACTTC	CASSVAAGPSYEQYF
TRBV3-1/TRBV3-2	once	TRBJ2-1	-	TGTGCCAGCAGCCTGAGCACAACCGGGAGTAATGAGCAGTTCTTC	CASSLSTTGSNEQFF
TRBV12-3/TRBV12-4	-	TRBJ1-2	TRBD1	TGTGCCAGCAGGGGGACAGGGGGCAGCTACACCTTC	CASRGTGGSYTF
TRBV19	-	TRBJ2-7	TRBD2	TGTGCCAGTAGTATAGTCCACGCCAGCAGCGGGGGGCCGTACGAGCAGTACTTC	CASSIVHASSGGPYEQYF
TRBV12-3/TRBV12-4	-	TRBJ1-4	-	TGTGCCAGCAGTTTAGGTGGAGTGCTGTTTTTT	CASSLGGVLFF
TRBV15	-	TRBJ2-3	-	TGTGCCACCCGGATGGGCAGACGCACAGATACGCAGTATTTT	CATRMGRRTDTQYF
TRBV10-3	-	TRBJ2-1	TRBD2	TGTGCCATCAGTGAAGGGACTAGCGGGGACAATGAGCAGTTCTTC	CAISEGTSGDNEQFF
TRBV7-2	-	TRBJ1-5	-	TGTGCCAGCAGCTTAGGATCCCCGCGGGTGCAGCCCCAGCATTTT	CASSLGSPRVQPQHF
TRBV11-2	-	TRBJ2-5	TRBD2	TGTGCCAGCAGCCCAACCGGGACTAGCGGGGCAGAGACCCAGTACTTC	CASSPTGTSGAETQYF
TRBV7-8	-	TRBJ2-1	-	TGTGCCAGCAGGTCAAGTATGGGGCAAGCTCAGTTCTTC	CASRSSMGQAQFF
TRBV5-8	-	TRBJ1-5	TRBD1	TGTGCCAGCAGCCTAAAGACAGGGGGCCTATCCTATAGCAATCAGCCCCAGCATTTT	CASSLKTGGLSYSNQPQHF
TRBV5-1	-	TRBJ2-2	-	TGCGCCAGCAGCTTGGTTGCAGGGGCCGGGGAGCTGTTTTTT	CASSLVAGAGELFF
TRBV9	-	TRBJ1-2	-	TGTGCCAGCAGTGGGCCGGCGGGGTATGGCTACACCTTC	CASSGPAGYGYTF
TRBV27	-	TRBJ1-6	TRBD1	TGTGCCAGCAGTTTAAAGGGGACAGGGTGGAATTCACCCCTCCACTTT	CASSLKGTGWNSPLHF
TRBV4-2	-	TRBJ1-1	-	TGTGCCAGCAGCCATTTATTATCCCCGAACACTGAAGCTTTCTTT	CASSHLLSPNTEAFF
TRBV10-2	-	TRBJ2-7	-	TGCGCCAGCAGTGAATCGGGGAACGAGCAGTACTTC	CASSESGNEQYF